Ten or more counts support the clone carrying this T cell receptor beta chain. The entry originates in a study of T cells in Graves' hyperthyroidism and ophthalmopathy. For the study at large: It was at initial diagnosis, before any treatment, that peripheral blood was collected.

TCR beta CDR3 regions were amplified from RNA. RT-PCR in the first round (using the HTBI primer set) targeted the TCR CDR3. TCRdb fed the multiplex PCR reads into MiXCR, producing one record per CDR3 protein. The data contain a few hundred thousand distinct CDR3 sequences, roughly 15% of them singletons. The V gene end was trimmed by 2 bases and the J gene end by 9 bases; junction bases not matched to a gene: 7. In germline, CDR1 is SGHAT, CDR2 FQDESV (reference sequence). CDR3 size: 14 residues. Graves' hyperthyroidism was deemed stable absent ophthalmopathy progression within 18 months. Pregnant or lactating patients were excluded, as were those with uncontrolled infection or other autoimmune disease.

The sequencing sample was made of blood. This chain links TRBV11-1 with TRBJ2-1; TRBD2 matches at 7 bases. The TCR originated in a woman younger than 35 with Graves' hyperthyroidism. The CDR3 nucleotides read TGTGCCAGCAGCTTAAGCGGGACGGCAATTGAGCAGTTCTTC. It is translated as CASSLSGTAIEQFF.